A single sample is the source of the 20 T cell receptor beta chains below, sequenced in a study of technical replicates of blood from a few donors. Produced via immunoSEQ multiplex PCR; TCRdb's table is partial and in-frame only. The table shows about 93,000 clones, with about 96% occurring only once. The sequencing sample was made of T cells isolated from PBMCs. The receptors shown here come from a human donor in good health.

The V call is TRBV4-1, the J call TRBJ2-3; D is undetermined. Germline V gives CDR1 MGHRA, CDR2 YSYEKL. Trimming pared 0 bases from V and 6 bases from J, leaving 13 bases between. The CDR3 length is 15 residues. CDR3 in DNA: TGCGCCAGCAGCCAAGATTCTTTCGGTATCGATACGCAGTATTTT. Translation: CASSQDSFGIDTQYF.

The rearrangement joins TRBV19 to TRBJ2-7; no definite D call. CDR3 length: 13 amino acids. Germline V gives CDR1 LNHDA, CDR2 SQIVND (reference sequence). The V end was cut by 3 bases, the J end by 3 bases, with 9 bases between. This CDR3 is CASSINRGYEQYF. The CDR3 DNA reads as TGTGCCAGTAGTATTAACCGCGGCTACGAGCAGTACTTC. Based on the CDR3 plus reference TRBV19 and TRBJ2-7, the full variable domain is DGGITQSPKYLFRKEGQNVTLSCEQNLNHDAMYWYRQDPGQGLRLIYYSQIVNDFQKGDIAEGYSVSREKKESFPLTVTSAQKNPTAFYLCASSINRGYEQYFGPGTRLTVT.

The chain carries TRBV19 and TRBJ2-7, with D possibly TRBD2 on 6 matching bases. The CDR3 covers 13 residues. Germline-derived CDR1 and CDR2 are LNHDA and SQIVND (reference sequence). V lost 8 bases, J lost 4 bases, and 15 bases lay in between. The CDR3: CASGRGTLYEQYF. In DNA, the CDR3 is TGTGCCAGTGGCCGTGGGACTTTATACGAGCAGTACTTC.

The chain carries TRBV15 and TRBJ1-2; D not certain. Trimming shortened V by 4 bases and J by 2 bases, and 11 bases separated the two germline ends. This CDR3 contains 14 residues. The V gene's germline CDR1 is LNHNV and CDR2 YYDKDF (reference sequence). DNA of the CDR3: TGTGCCACCAGCATCCCCGGCAGGAACTATGGCTACACCTTC. Translated: CATSIPGRNYGYTF.

The chain is built from TRBV19 and TRBJ2-5; TRBD1 aligns across 9 bases. Looked up from germline, CDR1 is LNHDA and CDR2 is SQIVND (reference sequence). This CDR3 has 15 residues. Trimming at V came to 7 bases and at J to 3 bases, leaving 9 bases not matched to a gene. The chain's CDR3 is CASTRQGDIKETQYF. CDR3 DNA sequence: TGTGCCAGTACCCGACAGGGGGACATCAAAGAGACCCAGTACTTC.

The chain carries TRBV14 and TRBJ2-7; 12 bases fit TRBD1. The CDR3 is made up of 17 amino acids. V shed 3 bases, J shed 5 bases, and the junction held 11 bases outside the gene matches. Germline V lookup: CDR1 SGHDN, CDR2 FVKESK. CDR3 in DNA: TGTGCCAGCAGCCATCGCCACCGGGACAGGGGGCTGGACGAGCAGTACTTC. Protein product: CASSHRHRDRGLDEQYF. The full variable domain, with the rest looked up from reference TRBV14 and TRBJ2-7, is EAGVTQFPSHSVIEKGQTVTLRCDPISGHDNLYWYRRVMGKEIKFLLHFVKESKQDESGMPNNRFLAERTGGTYSTLKVQPAELEDSGVYFCASSHRHRDRGLDEQYFGPGTRLTVT.

V is TRBV5-6 and J is TRBJ2-5; TRBD2 is a possible D gene (5 bases). The germline gives CDR1 SGHDT, CDR2 YYEEEE. The CDR3 consists of 15 residues. Trimming removed 4 bases from V and 4 bases from J, with 17 bases in between. The CDR3 sequence is CASSPTSREGETQYF. Written as DNA, the CDR3 is TGTGCCAGCAGCCCTACGTCCCGCGAGGGAGAGACCCAGTACTTC.

V gene TRBV4-1 combines with J gene TRBJ2-7; possibly TRBD1 for D (5 bases). Trimming took off 2 bases at V and 7 bases at J, with 18 bases between the two ends. CDR3 size: 15 residues. Germline CDR1 and CDR2: MGHRA and YSYEKL. The CDR3 sequence: CASSQTGRSSEEQYF. The CDR3 DNA reads as TGCGCCAGCAGCCAAACAGGACGGAGCTCTGAGGAGCAGTACTTC.

The chain is built from TRBV6-6 and TRBJ1-1; D might be TRBD1 (6 bases). The ends were cut back, 2 bases at V and 0 bases at J, with 10 bases in the middle. The CDR3 runs to 15 residues. Germline CDR1 is MNHNY and CDR2 is SVGAGI (reference sequence). CDR3 bases: TGTGCCAGCAGTTACCTCAGGGGAATGAACACTGAAGCTTTCTTT. Translation: CASSYLRGMNTEAFF.

This sequence joins TRBV6-5 and TRBJ2-1; D is unclear. Germline V CDR1 and CDR2: MNHEY, SVGAGI. Trimming took 2 bases from V and 7 from J, leaving 18 bases between them. The CDR3 extends over 16 amino acids. As DNA, the CDR3 is TGTGCCAGCAGTTACGGGCAGCCCCTTGGATCGAATGAGCAGTTCTTC. Translating it yields CASSYGQPLGSNEQFF.

This clone was observed once. In DNA, the CDR3 is TGTGCCATCAGTGATTTTTGGGAGGGCGCTAACTATGGCTACACCTTC. This sequence encodes CAISDFWEGANYGYTF. This sequence joins TRBV10-3 and TRBJ1-2; D gene ambiguous. The germline V gene has CDR1 ENHRY and CDR2 SYGVKD. The CDR3 loop spans 16 amino acids. V was pared by 3 bases and J by 0 bases, with 14 bases between.

This clone showed up just a few times. The V and J genes are TRBV29-1 and TRBJ1-1; no clear D gene. V was clipped by 7 bases and J by 1 base, with 13 bases between them. The CDR3 covers 13 residues. Looked up from germline, CDR1 is SQVTM and CDR2 is ANQGSEA. The chain's CDR3 is CSGDTGTNTEAFF. In nucleotides, the CDR3 is TGCAGCGGAGACACCGGTACGAACACTGAAGCTTTCTTT.

V and J are TRBV27 and TRBJ1-2, with TRBD1 as a possible D gene (6 bases). From germline, CDR1 is MNHEY and CDR2 SMNVEV (reference sequence). Trimming left V 2 bases short and J 4 bases short, with 8 bases between. The CDR3 contains 13 residues. Written as DNA, the CDR3 is TGTGCCAGCAGTTTAGGACAGACCTATGGCTACACCTTC. Protein sequence: CASSLGQTYGYTF.

This chain connects TRBV6-1 to TRBJ1-5; 7 bases match TRBD1. Losses at the gene ends were 3 bases for V and 4 bases for J; bases not matched to a gene: 12. Germline-derived CDR1 and CDR2 are MNHNS and SASEGT. This CDR3 region has 17 residues. The CDR3: CASSDILGGYSNQPQHF. The CDR3 DNA reads TGTGCCAGCAGTGATATTTTAGGGGGCTACTCTAATCAGCCCCAGCATTTT.

V usage is TRBV7-8 and J usage is TRBJ1-2; TRBD1 aligns across 10 bases. CDR1 is SGHVS and CDR2 is FQNEAQ in the germline V gene. This CDR3 spans 15 amino acids. V lost 3 bases to trimming and J lost 7 bases; unmatched junction nucleotides: 8. Here the CDR3 DNA reads TGTGCCAGCAGCTTGCCGGGGACAGGGGTACGTGGCTACACCTTC. This translates into CASSLPGTGVRGYTF.

The chain links TRBV10-3 to TRBJ2-3, with D possibly being TRBD1 (5 bases). The CDR3 is 13 amino acids. Germline V gene lookup returns CDR1 ENHRY and CDR2 SYGVKD. With 3 bases removed from V and 2 bases from J, the gap between germline ends came to 6 bases. CDR3 nucleotides: TGTGCCATCAGTGAAGGGGTCACAGATACGCAGTATTTT. It yields the protein CAISEGVTDTQYF.

The chain joins TRBV5-1 to TRBJ1-2; D remains unclear. The V end was cut by 7 bases, the J end by 4 bases, with 14 bases between. The CDR3 is made up of 13 amino acids. Germline CDR1 and CDR2: SGHRS and YFSETQ. CDR3 in DNA: TGCGCCAGCCGGAGGAAAGGGTTCTATGGCTACACCTTC. As protein: CASRRKGFYGYTF.

The chain combines TRBV14 with TRBJ2-5; TRBD1 is a possible D gene (6 bases). The CDR3 is 14 amino acids. Deletions cut 0 bases from V and 5 bases from J, with 10 bases between. Germline CDR1 SGHDN, CDR2 FVKESK. CDR3: CASSQELRGETQYF. CDR3 DNA sequence: TGTGCCAGCAGCCAAGAACTCAGGGGCGAGACCCAGTACTTC.

This chain's CDR3 is CASSLTGTLYEQYF. The CDR3 coding sequence is TGTGCCAGCAGTCTGACAGGGACCCTCTACGAGCAGTACTTC. The chain carries TRBV6-6 and TRBJ2-7; 7 nucleotides line up with TRBD1. The V and J ends lost 5 bases and 3 bases, in that order; junction bases with no gene match: 7. The CDR3 contains 14 residues. Germline CDR1 reads MNHNY; CDR2 reads SVGAGI (reference sequence).

This chain uses TRBV9 with TRBJ1-1, with TRBD1 identical over 7 bases. Trimming cost V 5 bases and J 0 bases; bases outside gene matches: 10. Germline values: CDR1 SGDLS, CDR2 YYNGEE. This CDR3 has 16 residues. Written as DNA, the CDR3 is TGTGCCAGCAGTCCCTCTGGACAGGTACTGAACACTGAAGCTTTCTTT. This codes for CASSPSGQVLNTEAFF.